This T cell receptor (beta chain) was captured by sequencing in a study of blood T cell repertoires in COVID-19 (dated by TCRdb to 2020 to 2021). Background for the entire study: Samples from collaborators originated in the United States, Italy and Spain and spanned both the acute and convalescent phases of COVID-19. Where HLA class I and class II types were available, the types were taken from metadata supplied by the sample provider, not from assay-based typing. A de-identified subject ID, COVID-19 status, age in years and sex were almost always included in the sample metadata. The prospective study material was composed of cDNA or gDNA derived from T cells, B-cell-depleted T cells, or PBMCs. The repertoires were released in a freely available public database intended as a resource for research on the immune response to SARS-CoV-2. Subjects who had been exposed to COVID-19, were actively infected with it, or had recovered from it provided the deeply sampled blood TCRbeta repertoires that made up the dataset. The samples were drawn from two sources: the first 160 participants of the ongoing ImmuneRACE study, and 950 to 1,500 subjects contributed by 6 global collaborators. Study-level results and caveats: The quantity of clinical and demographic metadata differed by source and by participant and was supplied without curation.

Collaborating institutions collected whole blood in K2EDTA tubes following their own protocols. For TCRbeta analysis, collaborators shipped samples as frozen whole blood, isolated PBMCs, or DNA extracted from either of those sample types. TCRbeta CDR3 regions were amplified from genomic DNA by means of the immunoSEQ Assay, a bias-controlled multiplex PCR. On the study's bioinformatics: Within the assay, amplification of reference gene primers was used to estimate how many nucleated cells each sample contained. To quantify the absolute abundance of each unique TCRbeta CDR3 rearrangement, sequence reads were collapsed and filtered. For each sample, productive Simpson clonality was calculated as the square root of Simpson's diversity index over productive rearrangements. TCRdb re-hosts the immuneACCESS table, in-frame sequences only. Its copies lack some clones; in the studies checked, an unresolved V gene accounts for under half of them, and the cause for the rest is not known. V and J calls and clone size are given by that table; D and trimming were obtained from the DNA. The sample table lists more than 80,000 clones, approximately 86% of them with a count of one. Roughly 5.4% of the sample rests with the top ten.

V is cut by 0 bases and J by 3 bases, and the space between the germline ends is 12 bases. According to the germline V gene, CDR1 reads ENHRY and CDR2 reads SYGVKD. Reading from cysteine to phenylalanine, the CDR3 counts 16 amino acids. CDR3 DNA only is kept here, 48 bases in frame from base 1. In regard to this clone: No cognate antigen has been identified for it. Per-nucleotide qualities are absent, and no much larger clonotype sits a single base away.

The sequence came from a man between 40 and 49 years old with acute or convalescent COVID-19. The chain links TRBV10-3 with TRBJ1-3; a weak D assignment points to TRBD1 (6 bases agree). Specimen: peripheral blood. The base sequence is TGTGCCATCAGTGAGTCGTTCCCAGGGGTTGGAAACACCATATATTTT. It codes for CAISESFPGVGNTIYF.